This T cell receptor (beta chain) was observed in a study of vaccination and CD4 T cells after COVID-19 (dated by TCRdb to 2022 to 2024). With regard to the full study: SARS-CoV-2 positivity had been established in the convalescent patients by nasal swab PCR, and mild disease was recorded in roughly 9 of these patients and severe disease in one. Overlapping spike peptide pools from SARS-CoV-2 and from the common cold coronaviruses HCoV-NL63, HCoV-OC43 and HCoV-229E were used as culture stimuli. The convalescent cohort included six males and four females, with two Hispanic individuals, seven Caucasians, two Asians and one multiracial person. As controls, cultures received a CEFX viral epitope pool (the positive control), an HIV-1 Nef peptide pool (the negative control), or no peptide at all. The time from the second vaccine dose to post-vaccine blood sampling had a median of around 72 days and ranged from about 14 to 250 days. Participants received two doses of either the Pfizer-BioNTech BNT162b2 vaccine (n=8) or the Moderna mRNA-1273 vaccine (n=2). Post-COVID blood samples were collected from convalescent patients a median of roughly 100 days after diagnosis, with a range of roughly 35 to 170 days. In roughly 10 COVID-19 convalescent patients and a handful of infection-naive healthy vaccine recipients, the spike-specific CD4+ TCR repertoire before mRNA vaccination was compared with the repertoire after mRNA vaccination.

The treatment or condition label for this specimen denotes: approximately nine-day PBMC culture with coronavirus spike peptide pools or control peptides (ViraFEST assay). The ViraFEST assay, used in the study, expanded antigen-specific T cells with peptide pools and then identified the expanded clonotypes through TCR sequencing. The convalescent patients' positive SARS-CoV-2 PCR tests were from March to December 2020, which was before the Alpha, Beta and Delta variants emerged in the United States. PBMCs were cultured at around 2 million per well in IMDM supplemented with approximately 5.3% human AB serum and 8.5 to 10 IU/ml IL-2, with roughly 10 ug/ml peptide pools added. Half of the culture medium was replaced with fresh IL-2-containing medium on days 3 and 7. CD4+ T cells were isolated after approximately ten days of culture through negative selection using the EasySep CD4+ T cell isolation kit. Ficoll-Paque Plus gradient centrifugation was used to isolate PBMCs from whole blood, and the isolated PBMCs were then either used fresh or cryopreserved at -140C. Each culture condition was generally run in triplicate wells.

Beyond this particular receptor, the publication reports: Nearly all vaccine-specific clones in convalescent patients (304 of 307) were mono-reactive for SARS-CoV-2 spike rather than cross-reactive with common cold coronaviruses. Among the post-vaccine SARS-CoV-2-reactive clones in convalescent patients, a median about 89% showed up only after vaccination, which suggests vaccine-specific priming. The median count of SARS-CoV-2-reactive clonotypes went up from 20 to 25 after infection to about 41 after vaccination, although the change was not significant. The study included relatively few convalescent patients and did not analyze early timepoints after natural infection.

At the junction V is shortened by 3 bases and J by 8 bases, with 14 bases in between. CDR3 length: 14 amino acids, cysteine to phenylalanine. The DNA shown is the 42-base CDR3, in frame from base 1. The CDR1 and CDR2 encoded by the germline V gene are SGHTA and FQGNSA. The library was obtained by PCR. DNA from cultured CD4+ T cells was subjected to TCR sequencing with the Oncomine TCR Beta short-read assay at the Johns Hopkins FTIC core. The QIAamp micro DNA kit was used to extract genomic DNA from the cultured CD4+ T cells. The Oncomine TCR Beta libraries from cultured CD4+ T cells were pooled using unique dual indexes and then sequenced on an Illumina iSeq 100. The study's own analysis went as follows. Non-productive sequences were removed, and CDR3s not starting with C, not ending with F or W, or shorter than 7 amino acids were discarded. The MANAFEST web application identified antigen-specific clonotypes by comparing peptide-stimulated wells against reference wells and other culture wells. For a clone to be called positive, the clone needed an FDR below 0.05, an odds ratio above 5, and a productive frequency above 0.1% in at least two of three replicate wells. Clonotypes that were significantly expanded in both SARS-CoV-2 spike wells and at least one common cold coronavirus spike condition were defined as cross-reactive. Similarity between CDR3 sequences was evaluated in R version 3.6.1 using Levenshtein distances (stringdist) and unrooted phylogenetic trees (ape). TCRdb handled the public reads itself, with Q25 trimming in fastp and clone calling in MiXCR, and kept productive beta chains. Identical CDR3 protein sequences are pooled into one entry, listed with their most common genes and DNA. It is TCRdb's table, rather than the study itself, that gives the V and J calls and clone size. The sample includes about 20,000 distinct CDR3 sequences, with roughly 40% observed a single time. Just under 3% of the sample goes to the ten largest clones.

With regard to this clonotype: Its antigen has not been determined. No quality values exist for individual bases; no much larger clone is one base distant.

The material was CD4+ T cells from blood, cultured in vitro, obtained after SARS-CoV-2 vaccination. The chain uses TRBV7-2 and TRBJ2-4; no D segment can be confidently identified. The clonotype was recovered from a human donor who had recovered from COVID-19. The DNA sequence reads TGTGCCAGCAGCTTTAGGTCCGGAAGCGACATTCAGTACTTC. Its protein product is CASSFRSGSDIQYF.